This entry lists 25 T cell receptor beta chains sequenced from one sample in a study of PD-L1 blockade in urothelial cancer. Some clones are missing from TCRdb's copy, which holds only in-frame ones; the method was immunoSEQ multiplex PCR. This sample carries roughly 84,000 clones, about four fifths of them seen once, and the ten largest clones take more than 9%. Sequencing used PBMCs, obtained around atezolizumab (anti-PD-L1) treatment. Receptors originate from a man aged 65-85 years with urothelial cancer.

The genes are TRBV5-4 and TRBJ1-2; 7 bases are a match to TRBD1. CDR1 and CDR2 (germline): SGHNT, YYREEE (reference sequence). V lost 4 bases and J lost 4; bases outside the gene matches: 10. CDR3 length: 15 residues. The CDR3: CASSKYRGSGYGYTF. The CDR3 bases are TGTGCCAGCAGCAAATACAGGGGATCCGGCTATGGCTACACCTTC.

The rearrangement uses TRBV5-4 and TRBJ2-2; TRBD1 aligns across 8 bases. The CDR3 is 16 residues long. V lost 0 bases and J lost 6; bases outside the gene matches: 7. Germline CDR1 is SGHNT and CDR2 is YYREEE (reference sequence). The CDR3 reads CASSLGGQGGAGELFF. In nucleotides, the CDR3 is TGTGCCAGCAGCTTGGGTGGACAGGGTGGTGCCGGGGAGCTGTTTTTT.

The CDR3 spells CASSSGTGNNSPLHF. The CDR3 DNA reads as TGCGCCAGCAGCTCGGGGACAGGGAATAATTCACCCCTCCACTTT. The V and J genes are TRBV5-1 and TRBJ1-6; 9 bases fit TRBD1. V dropped 3 bases and J dropped 5; count of bases not matched to a gene: 3. Germline V gives CDR1 SGHRS, CDR2 YFSETQ. This CDR3 comprises 15 residues.

The table lists this clone with a few counts. The V call is TRBV5-4, the J call TRBJ2-2, with 7 bases fitting TRBD1. CDR3 length: 16 amino acids. Trimming removed 2 bases from V and 4 bases from J; junction bases left unmatched: 8. Germline V gives CDR1 SGHNT, CDR2 YYREEE (reference sequence). DNA of the CDR3: TGTGCCAGCAGCTTTGCTAGGGGGCTGGGCACCGGGGAGCTGTTTTTT. Translating gives CASSFARGLGTGELFF. The full variable domain, completed using reference TRBV5-4 and TRBJ2-2, is ETGVTQSPTHLIKTRGQQVTLRCSSQSGHNTVSWYQQALGQGPQFIFQYYREEENGRGNFPPRFSGLQFPNYSSELNVNALELDDSALYLCASSFARGLGTGELFFGEGSRLTVL.

The genes are TRBV19 and TRBJ2-4; D possibly corresponds to TRBD1 (6 bases). CDR3 length: 15 residues. Per the germline V gene, CDR1 is LNHDA and CDR2 is SQIVND (reference sequence). Trimming cost V 6 bases and J 2 bases, with 14 bases left between them. The CDR3 protein is CASSSTGFSKNIQYF. In DNA form, the CDR3 reads TGTGCCAGTAGCAGCACAGGGTTTTCCAAAAACATTCAGTACTTC.

The chain couples TRBV19 to TRBJ2-1, with 8 bases that match TRBD2. CDR1 is LNHDA and CDR2 is SQIVND in the germline V gene (reference sequence). Germline trimming cut 4 bases from V and 5 bases from J; bases unmatched to any gene: 4. The CDR3 is made up of 14 amino acids. In nucleotides, the CDR3 is TGTGCCAGTAGTAAGCGGGGGATAAACAATGAGCAGTTCTTC. Translating it yields CASSKRGINNEQFF.

The J gene is TRBJ1-4, the V gene TRBV19, with D unresolved. There are 15 residues in the CDR3. V was trimmed by 5 bases and J by 14 bases, leaving 24 bases between them. Germline CDR1 and CDR2: LNHDA and SQIVND (reference sequence). CDR3 nucleotides: TGTGCCAGTAGTTCCCCCTCAGCGGGCGAAAGAGGTCTGTTTTTT. Translation: CASSSPSAGERGLFF.

V usage is TRBV7-7 and J usage is TRBJ1-2, with unresolved D. Looked up from germline, CDR1 is SSHAT and CDR2 is FNYEAQ (reference sequence). This CDR3 is 14 amino acids long. Trimming stripped 5 bases from V and 0 bases from J, with 10 bases between. This CDR3 reads CASSPPSANYGYTF. In nucleotides, the CDR3 is TGTGCCAGCAGCCCCCCCTCAGCTAACTATGGCTACACCTTC.

The V and J genes are TRBV27 and TRBJ1-2; 7 bases map to TRBD1. V was clipped by 6 bases and J by 8 bases; unmatched bases: 15. The CDR3 totals 15 residues. CDR1 MNHEY and CDR2 SMNVEV come from the germline V gene (reference sequence). In nucleotides, the CDR3 is TGTGCCAGCAGGCCCACAGGGGCCCCCTGGGGGGGCTACACCTTC. Residues: CASRPTGAPWGGYTF.

This sequence joins TRBV2 and TRBJ2-3, with 7 nucleotides matching TRBD1. V shed 7 bases and J 0 bases; nucleotides not matched to a gene: 1. Germline V gene lookup returns CDR1 SNHLY and CDR2 FYNNEI. CDR3 size: 13 residues. The DNA of the CDR3 is TGTGCCAGCAAGGGGGCTAGCACAGATACGCAGTATTTT. Translating it yields CASKGASTDTQYF.

Remarks on this clone: This CDR3 is also generated by other DNA sequences in the sample. J is TRBJ1-3 and V is TRBV5-1, with D possibly matching TRBD1 (5 bases). This CDR3 contains 14 residues. V lost 0 bases, J lost 4 bases, and 8 bases lay in between. Germline CDR1 is SGHRS and CDR2 is YFSETQ. The CDR3 bases are TGCGCCAGCAGCTTGGCAGGGTACGGAAACACCATATATTTT. Amino acid sequence: CASSLAGYGNTIYF.

This chain uses TRBV9 with TRBJ1-1, with TRBD1 identical over 10 bases. The junction had 8 bases not matched to a gene; V was cut back by 1 base and J by 8 bases. This CDR3 region has 15 residues. CDR1 and CDR2 from the germline V gene are SGDLS and YYNGEE. The CDR3 sequence: CASSVPGTGEEEAFF. The DNA for the CDR3 is TGTGCCAGCAGCGTACCCGGGACAGGGGAGGAGGAAGCTTTCTTT.

The rearrangement links TRBV25-1 to TRBJ1-2; D gene unclear. This CDR3 contains 15 residues. V was cut by 5 bases and J by 2 bases, with 15 bases left in between. The germline gives CDR1 MGHDK, CDR2 SYGVNS. The CDR3 DNA is TGTGCCAGCAGTAATGGTGGGGAGGCCAACTATGGCTACACCTTC. Protein product: CASSNGGEANYGYTF.

V gene TRBV9 combines with J gene TRBJ2-7, with a weak D call TRBD2 (5 bases). This CDR3 has 15 residues. Germline values: CDR1 SGDLS, CDR2 YYNGEE. V lost 4 bases and J 4 bases, leaving 18 bases between the germline ends. CDR3 protein: CASSPRIGRAYEQYF. In nucleotides, the CDR3 is TGTGCCAGCAGCCCTCGAATAGGGCGGGCGTACGAGCAGTACTTC.

The chain links TRBV29-1 to TRBJ1-1, with D maybe TRBD1 (6 bases). The germline V and J ends were trimmed by 1 base and 7 bases, with 10 bases remaining between them. CDR3 size: 12 residues. Germline values: CDR1 SQVTM, CDR2 ANQGSEA. The CDR3 bases are TGCAGCGTTGAAGTGACAGGCAATGAAGCTTTCTTT. Protein product: CSVEVTGNEAFF.

This chain uses TRBV27 with TRBJ1-5, with D possibly being TRBD1 (5 bases). CDR3 size: 13 residues. Trimming removed 5 bases from V and 9 bases from J, with 14 bases in between. CDR1 and CDR2 from the germline V gene are MNHEY and SMNVEV (reference sequence). CDR3 in amino acids: CASSPGRGRPQHF. The CDR3 DNA reads TGTGCCAGCAGTCCAGGGCGGGGTCGGCCCCAGCATTTT.

The chain combines TRBV4-1 with TRBJ1-1; D uncertain. Germline lookup yields CDR1 MGHRA and CDR2 YSYEKL. The ends were cut back, 6 bases at V and 5 bases at J, with 22 bases in the middle. The CDR3 spans 16 residues. The CDR3 nucleotides read TGCGCCAGCAGGCCGTCCTATACAGCGGACGGGACTGAAGCTTTCTTT. Amino acids: CASRPSYTADGTEAFF.

The J gene is TRBJ2-5, the V gene TRBV19; TRBD2 is a possible D gene (5 bases). The CDR3 is 12 residues long. Germline V gene lookup returns CDR1 LNHDA and CDR2 SQIVND (reference sequence). The ends were cut back, 3 bases at V and 4 bases at J, with 6 bases in the middle. CDR3: CASSMGRETQYF. Written as DNA, the CDR3 is TGTGCCAGTAGTATGGGGAGAGAGACCCAGTACTTC.

This sequence joins TRBV2 and TRBJ1-2; 9 nucleotides line up with TRBD1. CDR3 size: 15 residues. Germline CDR1 is SNHLY and CDR2 is FYNNEI. V dropped 3 bases and J dropped 4; count of bases not matched to a gene: 6. This CDR3 reads CASSEGQGGTYGYTF. The CDR3 nucleotides read TGTGCCAGCAGTGAGGGACAGGGTGGAACCTATGGCTACACCTTC.

The V and J genes are TRBV5-1 and TRBJ2-7; 7 bases map to TRBD2. The junction had 10 bases not matched to a gene; V was cut back by 4 bases and J by 6 bases. The CDR3 extends over 14 amino acids. The germline CDR1 and CDR2 sequences are SGHRS and YFSETQ. CDR3 in amino acids: CASSMGSTSSEQYF. CDR3 DNA: TGCGCCAGCAGCATGGGATCGACTAGCAGCGAGCAGTACTTC.

This clone appeared once. The chain couples TRBV10-1 to TRBJ2-1; perhaps TRBD2 as D (7 bases). Germline loops: CDR1 WNHNN, CDR2 SYGVQD (reference sequence). The V gene lost 3 bases and the J gene lost 5 bases, with 23 bases spanning the gap. This CDR3 spans 18 amino acids. Written as DNA, the CDR3 is TGCGCCAGCAGTGACCCTTCCGGGGGCGGGAGTTCTGACAATGAGCAGTTCTTC. This sequence encodes CASSDPSGGGSSDNEQFF.

The gene calls are TRBV6-5 and TRBJ2-3; possibly TRBD2 for D (5 bases). Germline-derived CDR1 and CDR2 are MNHEY and SVGAGI. V was shortened by 6 bases and J by 2 bases, with 15 bases between the two germline ends. CDR3 length equals 15 residues. The CDR3 DNA sequence: TGTGCCAGCAGGGCGGGTCCTCGAATCACAGATACGCAGTATTTT. Its translation is CASRAGPRITDTQYF.

The rearrangement links TRBV10-3 to TRBJ2-7; 9 bases agree with TRBD1. The CDR3 sequence is 17 residues long. CDR1 is ENHRY and CDR2 is SYGVKD in the germline V gene. V lost 0 bases and J lost 3; bases outside the gene matches: 9. CDR3 bases: TGTGCCATCAGTGAGTCGGGGCCGACAGGGGGACTCTACGAGCAGTACTTC. Translating it yields CAISESGPTGGLYEQYF.

This chain uses TRBV20-1 with TRBJ1-2, with D possibly TRBD1 on 6 matching bases. The CDR3 is made up of 11 amino acids. The germline gives CDR1 DFQATT, CDR2 SNEGSKA (reference sequence). The germline V and J ends were trimmed by 1 base and 8 bases, with 8 bases remaining between them. CDR3 DNA: TGCAGTGCTAGAGGGGGACACGGCTACACCTTC. Its translation is CSARGGHGYTF.

The chain is built from TRBV11-2 and TRBJ1-1; D is perhaps TRBD1 (6 bases). The CDR3 has 15 amino acids. CDR1 SGHAT and CDR2 FQNNGV come from the germline V gene. Trimming pared 5 bases from V and 4 bases from J, leaving 17 bases between. The CDR3 DNA follows: TGTGCCAGCAGCCAAGGGGGGGGGCACGGCACTGAAGCTTTCTTT. Amino acids: CASSQGGGHGTEAFF.